The 10 T cell receptor beta chains in this list originate from one sample, sequenced in a study of blood T cell repertoires in COVID-19. The data were produced by immunoSEQ multiplex PCR, yet TCRdb's version contains in-frame clones alone and is incomplete. Found here are roughly 56,000 clones, roughly 87% of them singletons; the top ten hold over 5%. Material for sequencing was peripheral blood. All receptors come from a man aged 45-65 years with active COVID-19.

The chain links TRBV10-3 to TRBJ1-2; perhaps TRBD1 as D (5 bases). Trimming shortened V by 6 bases and J by 0 bases, and 23 bases separated the two germline ends. Germline V CDR1 and CDR2: ENHRY, SYGVKD. This CDR3 is built from 18 residues. DNA of the CDR3: TGTGCCATCAGCCGGAGGGACCCCAAGATCCTGGCTAACTATGGCTACACCTTC. This codes for CAISRRDPKILANYGYTF.

This rearrangement joins TRBV5-1 to TRBJ2-6, with 11 bases identical to TRBD2. This CDR3 region has 19 residues. V was pared by 7 bases and J by 0 bases, with 12 bases of the junction left unmatched. Germline loops: CDR1 SGHRS, CDR2 YFSETQ. CDR3 sequence: CASGIGLAGGGSGANVLTF. CDR3 bases: TGCGCCAGCGGGATAGGGCTAGCGGGAGGCGGCTCTGGGGCCAACGTCCTGACTTTC.

Details on this clone: Other DNA sequences in this specimen translate into the identical CDR3. The chain has TRBV29-1 and TRBJ2-3; TRBD1 might be the D (6 bases). From germline, CDR1 is SQVTM and CDR2 ANQGSEA. The CDR3 is made up of 16 amino acids. Between the trimmed V and J ends, which lost 5 bases and 3 bases, there was a span of 21 bases. CDR3 sequence (DNA): TGCAGCGTTCCTCGACCGGGACAAGGTTGGACAGATACGCAGTATTTT. This encodes CSVPRPGQGWTDTQYF.

The chain links TRBV29-1 to TRBJ1-4; D might be TRBD1 (6 bases). V shed 7 bases and J shed 0 bases, with 12 bases lying between them. The CDR3 consists of 14 residues. CDR1 and CDR2 from the germline V gene are SQVTM and ANQGSEA. CDR3 in amino acids: CSAEGGATNEKLFF. The CDR3 coding sequence is TGCAGCGCAGAGGGGGGGGCAACTAATGAAAAACTGTTTTTT.

The J gene is TRBJ1-3, the V gene TRBV6-5; D is undetermined. V was trimmed by 7 bases and J by 2 bases, leaving 6 bases between them. The CDR3 length is 12 residues. The germline V gene has CDR1 MNHEY and CDR2 SVGAGI. The CDR3 nucleotides read TGTGCCAGCACTTCGGCTGGAAACACCATATATTTT. Translated: CASTSAGNTIYF.

This chain connects TRBV10-3 to TRBJ2-2; no firm D call. From germline, CDR1 is ENHRY and CDR2 SYGVKD. The ends were cut back, 10 bases at V and 0 bases at J, with 12 bases in the middle. The CDR3 has 14 residues. CDR3: CASKPQANTGELFF. The CDR3 DNA is TGTGCCAGCAAACCTCAGGCGAACACCGGGGAGCTGTTTTTT.

The chain has TRBV28 and TRBJ2-7; 7 nucleotides line up with TRBD1. The CDR3 covers 14 residues. Germline V gene lookup returns CDR1 MDHEN and CDR2 SYDVKM. J gave up 2 bases and V 7 bases, and 8 bases lay outside the gene matches. The CDR3 bases are TGTGCCAGCACTTCGACAGGGTTCCCCTACGAGCAGTACTTC. Translated: CASTSTGFPYEQYF.

There are a few counts of this clone. The CDR3 protein is CASSFTGTYNEQFF. DNA for the CDR3: TGTGCCAGCAGCTTTACGGGGACCTACAATGAGCAGTTCTTC. V gene TRBV7-2 combines with J gene TRBJ2-1; D is perhaps TRBD2 (5 bases). The ends were cut back, 3 bases at V and 2 bases at J, with 8 bases in the middle. CDR3 length: 14 amino acids. Germline assignment: CDR1 SGHTA and CDR2 FQGNSA. Combining the CDR3 with reference TRBV7-2 and TRBJ2-1 gives the whole variable domain GAGVSQSPSNKVTEKGKDVELRCDPISGHTALYWYRQSLGQGLEFLIYFQGNSAPDKSGLPSDRFSAERTGGSVSTLTIQRTQQEDSAVYLCASSFTGTYNEQFFGPGTRLTVL.

The chain combines TRBV5-4 with TRBJ2-1; 7 bases are shared with TRBD2. The CDR3 length is 15 residues. V lost 4 bases and J lost 0; bases outside the gene matches: 4. Germline V CDR1 and CDR2: SGHNT, YYREEE (reference sequence). The CDR3 sequence is CASSTSGASYNEQFF. The CDR3 DNA reads TGTGCCAGCAGCACAAGCGGGGCCTCCTACAATGAGCAGTTCTTC.

The rearrangement joins TRBV6-5 to TRBJ2-7; D perhaps matches TRBD1 (5 bases). The CDR3 covers 13 residues. Trimming removed 7 bases from V and 1 base from J, with 11 bases in between. Germline V gene sequence: CDR1 MNHEY, CDR2 SVGAGI. CDR3 residues: CASIRGGSYEQYF. The CDR3, as DNA: TGTGCCAGCATAAGGGGCGGATCCTACGAGCAGTACTTC.